This T cell receptor beta chain is drawn from a study of cytomegalovirus exposure and HLA in healthy donors. On the study more broadly: A later analysis reported the roughly 130 validation repertoires used the same platform as the roughly 700 first-cohort repertoires. Study-level points and caveats: Many donors carried some public TCRs, although rarity characterized most TCR sequences.

Repertoires were generated with immunoSEQ multiplex PCR, while TCRdb's copy carries only in-frame clones and drops some. This table has 71,000 or so clones, 94% appearing once. This CDR3 has 15 amino acids. After removal of 4 bases from V and 0 bases from J, the junction contained 5 bases not matched to a gene. Germline loops: CDR1 SGHRS, CDR2 YFSETQ. As regards this clone: Its antigen remains unknown.

Sequencing was carried out using PBMCs. The source is a young woman in good health and CMV-seronegative. The chain couples TRBV5-1 to TRBJ2-3; 7 nucleotides agree with TRBD2. This chain's CDR3 is CASSVAGPSTDTQYF. DNA for the CDR3: TGCGCCAGCAGCGTAGCGGGCCCTAGCACAGATACGCAGTATTTT.